The 25 T cell receptor beta chains below were found in one sample sequenced in a study of shared clonotypes between healthy human individuals. The repertoire was sequenced with immunoSEQ multiplex PCR; TCRdb's copy has only in-frame clones and lacks some. The table records around 1.9 million clones, 93% of them present only once. Terminally differentiated effector memory CD45RA+ cells were left out of the naive CD8 fraction, which was CD45RO-negative and positively selected for CCR7. Sample: naive CD8+ T cells from PBMCs. The receptors were sampled from a man younger than 35 in good health. Some clones in this sample may be carry-over from other donors' samples.

The rearrangement links TRBV27 to TRBJ1-2; the D gene is possibly TRBD1 (5 bases). V lost 6 bases and J lost 4, with 12 bases in between. This CDR3 comprises 13 residues. From germline, CDR1 is MNHEY and CDR2 SMNVEV (reference sequence). CDR3: CASSYDGAYGYTF. The CDR3 DNA is TGTGCCAGCAGCTACGACGGGGCCTATGGCTACACCTTC.

Concerning this clone itself: Other DNA sequences from this sample encode an identical CDR3 as well. The genes are TRBV25-1 and TRBJ1-1; D is uncertain. CDR3 size: 12 residues. The germline V gene has CDR1 MGHDK and CDR2 SYGVNS. Trimming removed 4 bases from V and 5 bases from J, with 8 bases in between. As DNA, the CDR3 is TGTGCCAGCAGTGCTGGATCGACTGAAGCTTTCTTT. It codes for CASSAGSTEAFF.

This rearrangement joins TRBV29-1 to TRBJ2-1; weak D call: TRBD1 (5 bases). The V gene lost 6 bases and the J gene lost 8 bases, with 11 bases spanning the gap. The CDR3 has 11 residues. Looked up from germline, CDR1 is SQVTM and CDR2 is ANQGSEA. CDR3 loop: CSVTWGYEQFF. Written as DNA, the CDR3 is TGCAGCGTGACATGGGGCTATGAGCAGTTCTTC.

The J gene is TRBJ2-1, the V gene TRBV7-9; no reliable D call. The V end was cut by 5 bases, the J end by 8 bases, with 16 bases between. This CDR3 is built from 14 residues. CDR1 and CDR2 (germline): SEHNR, FQNEAQ (reference sequence). The CDR3 protein is CASSHALRRDEQFF. The CDR3 DNA is TGTGCCAGCAGCCACGCCCTCCGTAGAGATGAGCAGTTCTTC.

The chain uses TRBV28 and TRBJ1-1; D possibly corresponds to TRBD1 (6 bases). The CDR3 has 12 amino acids. Germline CDR1 and CDR2: MDHEN and SYDVKM. The V and J ends lost 8 bases and 10 bases respectively, with 17 bases between them. The CDR3 sequence: CASQQGGSIAFF. CDR3 DNA sequence: TGTGCCAGCCAACAGGGTGGTTCAATAGCTTTCTTT.

The J gene is TRBJ2-5, the V gene TRBV19, with D tentatively TRBD1 or TRBD2 (5 bases each). Germline loops: CDR1 LNHDA, CDR2 SQIVND (reference sequence). The CDR3 is 14 amino acids. V shed 3 bases and J shed 3 bases, with 11 bases lying between them. The CDR3 spells CASSIMGTEETQYF. The DNA of the CDR3 is TGTGCCAGTAGTATTATGGGGACGGAAGAGACCCAGTACTTC.

The V and J genes are TRBV27 and TRBJ2-7; 8 bases are shared with TRBD2. Trimming cost V 5 bases and J 0 bases; bases outside gene matches: 9. Per the germline V gene, CDR1 is MNHEY and CDR2 is SMNVEV (reference sequence). CDR3 size: 16 residues. CDR3 in DNA: TGTGCCAGCAGTCTGATGGGGAGCGGGAGCTCCTACGAGCAGTACTTC. Encoded protein: CASSLMGSGSSYEQYF.

The chain couples TRBV28 to TRBJ1-4; no firm D call. Trimming cost V 2 bases and J 7 bases, with 14 bases left between them. The CDR3 spans 15 residues. CDR1 MDHEN and CDR2 SYDVKM come from the germline V gene. The CDR3: CASSLARVRVEKLFF. CDR3 nucleotide sequence: TGTGCCAGCAGTTTAGCCCGGGTTAGGGTTGAAAAACTGTTTTTT.

The gene calls are TRBV5-8 and TRBJ1-1; a weak D match, TRBD1 (5 bases). With 4 bases removed from V and 1 base from J, the gap between germline ends came to 17 bases. The CDR3 has 16 residues. Germline CDR1 SGHTS, CDR2 YDEGEE. CDR3 sequence (DNA): TGTGCCAGCAGCCCACTCTTTGGAGGGACGAACACTGAAGCTTTCTTT. As protein: CASSPLFGGTNTEAFF.

The rearrangement links TRBV7-9 to TRBJ2-1, with 10 positions matching TRBD1. J lost 7 bases, V lost 2 bases, and 8 bases had no gene match. The CDR3 runs 16 residues. In germline, CDR1 is SEHNR, CDR2 FQNEAQ (reference sequence). The CDR3 DNA follows: TGTGCCAGCAGCTTACCCGGGACAGGGGTTGGGAATGAGCAGTTCTTC. Its translation is CASSLPGTGVGNEQFF.

The J gene is TRBJ2-1, the V gene TRBV7-8; 14 bases are a match to TRBD2. The CDR3 contains 18 residues. Germline trimming cut 4 bases from V and 4 bases from J; bases unmatched to any gene: 9. The germline gives CDR1 SGHVS, CDR2 FQNEAQ. The CDR3 bases are TGTGCCAGCAGCTCGAGACTAGCGGGAGGGCTGCGATACAATGAGCAGTTCTTC. It specifies CASSSRLAGGLRYNEQFF.

This clone was observed a handful of times. This chain joins TRBV28 and TRBJ1-5, with unresolved D. CDR3 length equals 14 residues. Germline lookup yields CDR1 MDHEN and CDR2 SYDVKM. The V and J ends lost 5 bases and 0 bases respectively, with 8 bases between them. CDR3 nucleotides: TGTGCCAGCAGTCTTCCCCCTAGCAATCAGCCCCAGCATTTT. This translates into CASSLPPSNQPQHF. The whole variable domain, filled in from reference TRBV28 and TRBJ1-5, reads DVKVTQSSRYLVKRTGEKVFLECVQDMDHENMFWYRQDPGLGLRLIYFSYDVKMKEKGDIPEGYSVSREKKERFSLILESASTNQTSMYLCASSLPPSNQPQHFGDGTRLSIL.

This clone was recorded only once. The chain is built from TRBV6-6 and TRBJ2-1, with D uncertain. This CDR3 has 12 amino acids. The V end was cut by 5 bases, the J end by 5 bases, with 7 bases between. CDR1 and CDR2 from the germline V gene are MNHNY and SVGAGI (reference sequence). In DNA, the CDR3 is TGTGCCAGCAGTAACACGAACAATGAGCAGTTCTTC. As protein: CASSNTNNEQFF.

V gene TRBV27 combines with J gene TRBJ2-7; D is perhaps TRBD2 (6 bases). Looked up from germline, CDR1 is MNHEY and CDR2 is SMNVEV (reference sequence). The germline V and J ends were trimmed by 6 bases and 6 bases, with 15 bases remaining between them. This CDR3 has 13 residues. The CDR3 loop reads CASRTEGTFEQYF. For the CDR3, the DNA is TGTGCCAGCAGGACGGAGGGAACCTTCGAGCAGTACTTC.

This clone has just one count. The chain combines TRBV11-2 with TRBJ2-2; D is possibly TRBD1 (5 bases). The CDR3 is 16 amino acids. Germline V gene data show CDR1 as SGHAT and CDR2 as FQNNGV. Trimming shortened V by 5 bases and J by 3 bases, and 16 bases separated the two germline ends. The CDR3 DNA follows: TGTGCCAGCAGCCTCTTCCCAGTAGGGGACACCGGGGAGCTGTTTTTT. It is translated as CASSLFPVGDTGELFF.

The chain has TRBV7-3 and TRBJ2-1; the D gene is possibly TRBD2 (5 bases). The CDR3 runs to 16 residues. V was shortened by 3 bases and J by 2 bases, with 14 bases between the two germline ends. The germline V gene encodes CDR1 SGHTA and CDR2 FQGTGA. The DNA for the CDR3 is TGTGCCAGCAGCTTGCTAGCATACGGGACCTACAATGAGCAGTTCTTC. Translation: CASSLLAYGTYNEQFF.

This rearrangement joins TRBV27 to TRBJ2-7; a weak D match, TRBD2 (6 bases). Germline lookup yields CDR1 MNHEY and CDR2 SMNVEV (reference sequence). V was pared by 0 bases and J by 2 bases, with 14 bases between. This CDR3 is 16 amino acids long. The CDR3 region has the DNA TGTGCCAGCAGTTTATCAATCGGGACTCAAGCCTACGAGCAGTACTTC. Residues: CASSLSIGTQAYEQYF.

The genes are TRBV29-1 and TRBJ2-7, with 9 bases lining up with TRBD1. The CDR3 is 13 residues long. Germline V lookup: CDR1 SQVTM, CDR2 ANQGSEA. Trimming removed 5 bases from V and 0 bases from J; junction bases left unmatched: 2. CDR3 sequence reads: CSVSTGGSYEQYF. In DNA, the CDR3 is TGCAGCGTTTCGACAGGGGGCTCCTACGAGCAGTACTTC.

This chain joins TRBV4-3 and TRBJ2-1; 16 nucleotides match TRBD2. The CDR3 spans 18 residues. Losses at the gene ends were 2 bases for V and 7 bases for J; bases not matched to a gene: 8. CDR1 is LGHNA and CDR2 is YSLEER in the germline V gene. The CDR3 sequence is CASSQQTGTSGRANEQFF. The CDR3 DNA reads TGCGCCAGCAGCCAACAAACCGGGACTAGCGGGAGGGCTAATGAGCAGTTCTTC.

The chain couples TRBV6-6 to TRBJ2-7; D is unclear. The CDR3 sequence is 15 residues long. Germline values: CDR1 MNHNY, CDR2 SVGAGI (reference sequence). Trimming left V 5 bases short and J 2 bases short, with 16 bases between. In nucleotides, the CDR3 is TGTGCCAGCAGTCCAACCGGGCTCACCACCTACGAGCAGTACTTC. This gives the protein CASSPTGLTTYEQYF.

The chain employs TRBV5-6 and TRBJ2-7; tentative D call: TRBD2 (5 bases). The germline CDR1 and CDR2 sequences are SGHDT and YYEEEE. There are 15 residues in the CDR3. V lost 4 bases and J 3 bases, leaving 17 bases between the germline ends. The CDR3 DNA reads TGTGCCAGCAGCCCTGCGTCCGGACTTTACTACGAGCAGTACTTC. This gives the protein CASSPASGLYYEQYF.

The chain combines TRBV7-9 with TRBJ2-7; D possibly uses TRBD1 or TRBD2 (5 bases each). The germline gives CDR1 SEHNR, CDR2 FQNEAQ (reference sequence). There are 12 residues in the CDR3. Trimming took off 7 bases at V and 6 bases at J, with 13 bases between the two ends. The CDR3 nucleotides read TGTGCCAGCACTGGGGGAGCTGGCGAGCAGTACTTC. Translating gives CASTGGAGEQYF.

The CDR3 sequence: CASGGRGDIGEQFF. As DNA, the CDR3 is TGTGCCAGCGGTGGGCGGGGCGATATAGGTGAGCAGTTCTTC. The chain joins TRBV27 to TRBJ2-1, with a tentative D call TRBD2 (6 bases). V lost 8 bases to trimming and J lost 9 bases, with 20 bases between them. Per the germline V gene, CDR1 is MNHEY and CDR2 is SMNVEV (reference sequence). This CDR3 comprises 14 residues.

V usage is TRBV15 and J usage is TRBJ2-1; D ambiguous. Germline CDR1 reads LNHNV; CDR2 reads YYDKDF (reference sequence). V was clipped by 2 bases and J by 7 bases, with 3 bases between them. This CDR3 comprises 11 residues. In DNA form, the CDR3 reads TGTGCCACCAGCAGAAGAAATGAGCAGTTCTTC. It is translated as CATSRRNEQFF.

The J gene is TRBJ2-7, the V gene TRBV6-6, with 7 bases lining up with TRBD1. V shed 6 bases, J shed 1 base, and the junction held 9 bases outside the gene matches. The CDR3 totals 15 residues. Germline CDR1 is MNHNY and CDR2 is SVGAGI (reference sequence). The DNA for the CDR3 is TGTGCCAGCAGAACCGACAGGGTTGGGTCCTACGAGCAGTACTTC. It codes for CASRTDRVGSYEQYF.